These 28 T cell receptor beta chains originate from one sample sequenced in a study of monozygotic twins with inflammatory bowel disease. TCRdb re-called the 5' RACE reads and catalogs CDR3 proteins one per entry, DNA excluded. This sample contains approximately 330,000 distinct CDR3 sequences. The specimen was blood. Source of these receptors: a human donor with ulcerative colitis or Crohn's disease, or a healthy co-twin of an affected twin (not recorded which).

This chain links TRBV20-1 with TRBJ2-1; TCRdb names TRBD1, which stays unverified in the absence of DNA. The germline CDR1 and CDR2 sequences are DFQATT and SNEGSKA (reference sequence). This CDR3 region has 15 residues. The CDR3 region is CSAIRGAGAYNEQFF.

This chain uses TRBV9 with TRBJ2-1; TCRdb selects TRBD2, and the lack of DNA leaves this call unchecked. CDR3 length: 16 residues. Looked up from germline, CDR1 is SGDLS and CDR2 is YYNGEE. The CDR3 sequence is CASSVWGTRGDNEQFF.

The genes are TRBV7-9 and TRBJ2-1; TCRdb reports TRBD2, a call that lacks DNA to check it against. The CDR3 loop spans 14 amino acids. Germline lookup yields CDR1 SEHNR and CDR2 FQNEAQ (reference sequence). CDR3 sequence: CASRGTAGRVGQFF.

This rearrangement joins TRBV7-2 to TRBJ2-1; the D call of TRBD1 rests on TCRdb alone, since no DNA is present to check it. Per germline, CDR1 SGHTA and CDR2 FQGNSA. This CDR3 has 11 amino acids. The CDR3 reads CASRTGTWLFF.

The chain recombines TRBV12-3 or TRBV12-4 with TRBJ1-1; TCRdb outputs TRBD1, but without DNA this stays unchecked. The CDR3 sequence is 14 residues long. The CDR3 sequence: CASSGGQAKGEAFF.

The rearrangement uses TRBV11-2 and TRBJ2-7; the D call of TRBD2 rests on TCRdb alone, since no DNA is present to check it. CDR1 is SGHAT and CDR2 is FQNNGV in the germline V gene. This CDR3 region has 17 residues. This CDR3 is CASSFRWGLTVAYEQYF.

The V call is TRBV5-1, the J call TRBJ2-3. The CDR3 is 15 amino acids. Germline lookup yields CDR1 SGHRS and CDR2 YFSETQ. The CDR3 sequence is CASSLMPSGTDTQYF.

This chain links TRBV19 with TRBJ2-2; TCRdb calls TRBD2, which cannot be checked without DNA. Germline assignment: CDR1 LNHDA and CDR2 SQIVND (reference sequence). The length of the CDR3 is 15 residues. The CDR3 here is CASSNYLRDTGELFF.

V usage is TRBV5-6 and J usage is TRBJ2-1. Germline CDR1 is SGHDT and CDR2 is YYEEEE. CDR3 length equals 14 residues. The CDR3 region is CASFRGASSEEQFF.

The CDR3 here is CASSSGSTYEQYF. The chain carries TRBV5-1 and TRBJ2-7; checking the TCRdb D call of TRBD2 is not possible without DNA. Germline V gene lookup returns CDR1 SGHRS and CDR2 YFSETQ. The CDR3 spans 13 residues.

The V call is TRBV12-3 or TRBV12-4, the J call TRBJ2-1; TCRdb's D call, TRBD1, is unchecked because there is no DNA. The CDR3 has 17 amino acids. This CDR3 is CASSLPGQIGLGNEQFF.

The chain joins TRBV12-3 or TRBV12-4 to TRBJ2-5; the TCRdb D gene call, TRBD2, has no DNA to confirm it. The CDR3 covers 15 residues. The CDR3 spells CASSLAGLAGETQYF.

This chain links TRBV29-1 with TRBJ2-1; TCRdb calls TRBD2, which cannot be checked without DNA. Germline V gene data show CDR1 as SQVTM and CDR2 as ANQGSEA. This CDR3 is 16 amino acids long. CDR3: CSVEDLAGVPLQGQFF.

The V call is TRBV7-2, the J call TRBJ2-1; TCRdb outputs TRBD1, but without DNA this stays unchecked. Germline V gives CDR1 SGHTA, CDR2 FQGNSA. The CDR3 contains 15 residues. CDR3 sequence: CASSLGRGIGYEQFF.

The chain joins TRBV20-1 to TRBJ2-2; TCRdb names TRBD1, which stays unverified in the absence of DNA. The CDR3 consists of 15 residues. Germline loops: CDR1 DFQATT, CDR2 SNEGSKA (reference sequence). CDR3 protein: CSAEQGFGYTGELFF.

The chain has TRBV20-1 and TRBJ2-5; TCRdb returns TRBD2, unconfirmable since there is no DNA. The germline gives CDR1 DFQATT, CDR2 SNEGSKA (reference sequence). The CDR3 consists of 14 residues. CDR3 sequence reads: CSARGSSGQETQYF.

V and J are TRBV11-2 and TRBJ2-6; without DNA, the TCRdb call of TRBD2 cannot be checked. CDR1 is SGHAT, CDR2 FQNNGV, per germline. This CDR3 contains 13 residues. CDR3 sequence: CASNSEGPGVLTF. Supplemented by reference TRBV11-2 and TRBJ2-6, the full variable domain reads EAGVAQSPRYKIIEKRQSVAFWCNPISGHATLYWYQQILGQGPKLLIQFQNNGVVDDSQLPKDRFSAERLKGVDSTLKIQPAKLEDSAVYLCASNSEGPGVLTFGAGSRLTVL.

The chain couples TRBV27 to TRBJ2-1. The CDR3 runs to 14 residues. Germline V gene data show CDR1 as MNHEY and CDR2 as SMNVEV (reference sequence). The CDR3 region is CASHRGSSYNEQFF.

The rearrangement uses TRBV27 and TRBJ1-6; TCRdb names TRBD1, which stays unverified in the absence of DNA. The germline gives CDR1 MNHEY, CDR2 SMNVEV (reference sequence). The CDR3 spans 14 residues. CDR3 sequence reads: CASSPQRPGSPLHF.

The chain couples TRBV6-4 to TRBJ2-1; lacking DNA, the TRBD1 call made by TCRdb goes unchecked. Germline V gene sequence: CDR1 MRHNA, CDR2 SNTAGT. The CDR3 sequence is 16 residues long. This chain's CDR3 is CASSSKPGQAGNEQFF.

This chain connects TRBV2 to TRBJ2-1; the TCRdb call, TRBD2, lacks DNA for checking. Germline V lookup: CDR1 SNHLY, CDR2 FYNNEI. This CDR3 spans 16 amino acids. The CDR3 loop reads CASSGGRLGSYNEQFF.

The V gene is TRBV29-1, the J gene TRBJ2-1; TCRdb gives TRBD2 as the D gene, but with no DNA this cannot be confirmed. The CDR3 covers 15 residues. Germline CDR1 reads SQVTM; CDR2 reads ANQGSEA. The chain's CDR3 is CSALSGTEPYNEQFF.

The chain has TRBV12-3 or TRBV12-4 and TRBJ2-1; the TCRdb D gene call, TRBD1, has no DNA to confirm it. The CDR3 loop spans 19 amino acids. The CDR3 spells CASRTTGNTGTGGYNEQFF.

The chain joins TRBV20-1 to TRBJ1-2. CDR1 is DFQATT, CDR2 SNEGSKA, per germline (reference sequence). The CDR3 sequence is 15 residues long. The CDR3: CSARDLTDPSYGYTF.

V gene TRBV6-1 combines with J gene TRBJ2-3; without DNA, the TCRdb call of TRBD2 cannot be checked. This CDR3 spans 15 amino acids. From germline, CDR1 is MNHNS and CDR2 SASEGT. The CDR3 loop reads CASSRTSGGSNTQYF.

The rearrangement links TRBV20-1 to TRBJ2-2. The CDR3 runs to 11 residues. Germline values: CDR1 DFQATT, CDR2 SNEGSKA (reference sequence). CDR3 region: CSAMGTGELFF.

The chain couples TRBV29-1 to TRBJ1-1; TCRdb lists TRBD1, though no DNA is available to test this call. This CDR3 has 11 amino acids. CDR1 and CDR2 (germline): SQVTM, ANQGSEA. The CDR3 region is CSVDRAREAFF.

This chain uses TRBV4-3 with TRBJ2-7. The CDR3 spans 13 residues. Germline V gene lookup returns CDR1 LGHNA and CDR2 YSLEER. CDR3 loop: CASSQEDGFGQYF.